This record concerns one TCR beta chain sequence. These data originate in a study of blood T cell repertoires in COVID-19. Study as a whole: PBMCs, B-cell-depleted T cells, or T cells provided the cDNA or gDNA that made up the material.

Recruits, aged about 18 to 100 years, lived in 20 to 30 US areas. Cohort allocation depended upon clinical history that participants reported. The table came from immunoSEQ multiplex PCR; TCRdb's copy has only in-frame clones and leaves some out. Of roughly 250,000 clones listed, around 90% are singletons. The sequenced material came from PBMCs or T cells enriched from blood (not recorded which). This receptor was identified in a human donor in a cohort exposed to, infected with or recovered from COVID-19 (not recorded which). The donor label of this sample is uncertain.

The CDR3 bases are TGTGCCAGCAGTTCGCCGGGACATAAGTACTTC. It codes for CASSSPGHKYF. J is TRBJ2-5 and V is TRBV7-3; a possible D gene is TRBD1 (6 bases). This CDR3 has 11 residues. The germline V and J ends were trimmed by 6 bases and 12 bases, with 14 bases remaining between them. Germline V gene lookup returns CDR1 SGHTA and CDR2 FQGTGA. Together with reference TRBV7-3 and TRBJ2-5, the CDR3 gives the full variable domain: GAGVSQTPSNKVTEKGKYVELRCDPISGHTALYWYRQSLGQGPEFLIYFQGTGAADDSGLPNDRFFAVRPEGSVSTLKIQRTERGDSAVYLCASSSPGHKYFGPGTRLLVL.